This T cell receptor beta chain is from a study of shared clonotypes between healthy human individuals. The V gene's germline CDR1 is SGHNT and CDR2 YYREEE (reference sequence). V trimming: 4 bases; J trimming: 9 bases; junction bases outside the gene matches: 11. There are 15 residues in the CDR3. TCRdb's copy holds only in-frame clones and misses some; the assay was immunoSEQ multiplex PCR. The sample lists roughly 2.6 million clones, approximately 90% seen once, with 0.13% to 0.15% in the top ten. The receptor was derived from a man aged 18-30 years in good health. Material for sequencing was naive CD4+ T cells sorted from blood. Subset defined: CD45RA+ positively selected. This rearrangement joins TRBV5-4 to TRBJ2-1, with 9 bases lining up with TRBD2. The CDR3 reads CASSARTSAGGEQFF. The CDR3 coding sequence is TGTGCCAGCAGCGCCAGGACTAGCGCAGGTGGTGAGCAGTTCTTC.